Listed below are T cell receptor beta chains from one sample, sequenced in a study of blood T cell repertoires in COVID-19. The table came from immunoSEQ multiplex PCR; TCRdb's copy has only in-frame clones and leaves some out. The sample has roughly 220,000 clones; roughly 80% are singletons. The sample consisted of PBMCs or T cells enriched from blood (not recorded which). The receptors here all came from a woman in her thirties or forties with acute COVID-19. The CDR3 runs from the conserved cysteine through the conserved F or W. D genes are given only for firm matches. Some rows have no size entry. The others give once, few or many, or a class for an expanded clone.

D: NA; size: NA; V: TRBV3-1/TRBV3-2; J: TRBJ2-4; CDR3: CASSQDLGRTAKNIQYF; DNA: TGTGCCAGCAGCCAAGATCTTGGCAGAACGGCCAAAAACATTCAGTACTTC
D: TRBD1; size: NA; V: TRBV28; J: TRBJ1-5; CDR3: CASTLQGQENSRNQPQHF; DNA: TGTGCCAGCACCCTACAGGGACAGGAAAATTCCAGGAATCAGCCCCAGCATTTT
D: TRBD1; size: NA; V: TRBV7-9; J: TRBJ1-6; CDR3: CASSFGQGFYNSPLHF; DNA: TGTGCCAGCAGCTTTGGACAGGGCTTCTATAATTCACCCCTCCACTTT
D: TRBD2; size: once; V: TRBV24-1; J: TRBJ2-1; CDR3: CATSATGTRKNEQFF; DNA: TGTGCCACCAGTGCTACCGGGACTAGAAAGAATGAGCAGTTCTTC
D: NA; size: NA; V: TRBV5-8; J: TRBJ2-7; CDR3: CASSLERQGLYEQYF; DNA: TGTGCCAGCAGCTTGGAGCGGCAGGGGTTGTACGAGCAGTACTTC
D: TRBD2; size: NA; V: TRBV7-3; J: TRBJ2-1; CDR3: CASSLFTSGPYNEQFF; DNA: TGTGCCAGCAGCTTATTCACTAGCGGCCCTTACAATGAGCAGTTCTTC
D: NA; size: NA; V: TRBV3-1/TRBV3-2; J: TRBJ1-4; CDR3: CASSQELAGDGEKLFF; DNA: TGTGCCAGCAGCCAAGAGTTAGCCGGGGATGGGGAAAAACTGTTTTTT
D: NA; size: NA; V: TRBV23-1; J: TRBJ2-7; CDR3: CASSLRTGVSYEQYF; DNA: TGCGCCAGCAGTCTGCGGACGGGAGTTTCCTACGAGCAGTACTTC
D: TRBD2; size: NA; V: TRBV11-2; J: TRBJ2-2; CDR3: CASSSSGVNTGELFF; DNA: TGTGCCAGCAGCTCTAGCGGGGTTAACACCGGGGAGCTGTTTTTT
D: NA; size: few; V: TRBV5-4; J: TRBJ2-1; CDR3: CASRRTQSSYNEQFF; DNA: TGTGCCAGCAGACGGACTCAAAGCTCCTACAATGAGCAGTTCTTC